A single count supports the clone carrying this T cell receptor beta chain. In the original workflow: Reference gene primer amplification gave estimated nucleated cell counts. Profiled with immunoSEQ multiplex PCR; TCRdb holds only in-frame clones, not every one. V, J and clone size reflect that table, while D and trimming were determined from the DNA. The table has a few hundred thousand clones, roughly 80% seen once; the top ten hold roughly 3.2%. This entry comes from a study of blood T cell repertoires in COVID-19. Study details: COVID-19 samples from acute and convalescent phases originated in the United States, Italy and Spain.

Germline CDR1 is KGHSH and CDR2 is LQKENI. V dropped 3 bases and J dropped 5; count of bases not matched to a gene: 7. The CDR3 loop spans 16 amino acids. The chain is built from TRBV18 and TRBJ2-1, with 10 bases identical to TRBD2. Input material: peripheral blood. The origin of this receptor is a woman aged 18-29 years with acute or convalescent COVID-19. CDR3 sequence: CASSPLELAGDNEQFF. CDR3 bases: TGTGCCAGCTCACCCCTCGAGCTAGCGGGAGACAATGAGCAGTTCTTC.